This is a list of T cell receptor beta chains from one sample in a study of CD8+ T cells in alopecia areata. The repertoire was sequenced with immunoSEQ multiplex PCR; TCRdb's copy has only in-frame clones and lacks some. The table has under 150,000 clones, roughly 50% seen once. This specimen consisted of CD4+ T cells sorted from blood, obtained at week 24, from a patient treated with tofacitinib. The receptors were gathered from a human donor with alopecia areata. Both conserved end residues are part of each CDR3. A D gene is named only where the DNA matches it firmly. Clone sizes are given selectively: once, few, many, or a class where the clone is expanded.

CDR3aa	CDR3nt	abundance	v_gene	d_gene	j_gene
CASSPGATGGFGETQYF	TGCGCCAGCAGCCCGGGAGCGACAGGGGGCTTCGGGGAGACCCAGTACTTC	-	TRBV5-1	TRBD1	TRBJ2-5
CAWSEGTAYNQPQHF	TGTGCCTGGAGTGAGGGGACGGCCTACAATCAGCCCCAGCATTTT	-	TRBV30	-	TRBJ1-5
CSARRGYEQYF	TGCAGTGCTAGACGCGGCTACGAGCAGTACTTC	-	TRBV20-1	-	TRBJ2-7
CSVDFETQYF	TGCAGCGTTGATTTTGAGACCCAGTACTTC	few	TRBV29-1	-	TRBJ2-5
CSASQVGGTEAFF	TGCAGCGCTTCCCAAGTAGGGGGCACTGAAGCTTTCTTT	-	TRBV29-1	-	TRBJ1-1
CAWNRPFRGNYGYTF	TGTGCCTGGAACCGACCTTTTCGGGGCAACTATGGCTACACCTTC	few	TRBV30	-	TRBJ1-2
CASSFETYEQFF	TGTGCCAGCAGCTTCGAAACCTATGAGCAGTTCTTC	-	TRBV11-2	-	TRBJ2-1
CASSFSASNEQFF	TGTGCCAGCAGCTTCTCGGCCTCCAATGAGCAGTTCTTC	many	TRBV7-9	-	TRBJ2-1
CASSLKTYEQYF	TGTGCCAGCTCACTCAAAACCTACGAGCAGTACTTC	-	TRBV18	-	TRBJ2-7
CATRGDTSNQPQHF	TGTGCCACCCGTGGGGACACAAGCAATCAGCCCCAGCATTTT	-	TRBV10-3	-	TRBJ1-5
CASSPPHGLTEAFF	TGTGCCAGCAGCCCACCTCACGGCTTAACTGAAGCTTTCTTT	-	TRBV9	-	TRBJ1-1
CASSSQPGSYEQYF	TGCGCCAGCAGCTCCCAACCAGGAAGCTACGAGCAGTACTTC	-	TRBV5-1	-	TRBJ2-7
CASSLRGGFDYGYTF	TGTGCCAGCAGCTTACGAGGGGGCTTCGACTATGGCTACACCTTC	-	TRBV7-2	TRBD1	TRBJ1-2
CASSRQNGVYEQYF	TGTGCCAGCAGTCGACAGAATGGGGTCTACGAGCAGTACTTC	few	TRBV6-5	-	TRBJ2-7
CAWRWQKNEKLFF	TGTGCCTGGAGGTGGCAGAAAAATGAAAAACTGTTTTTT	few	TRBV30	-	TRBJ1-4
CASSLQGRRDGSYEQYF	TGTGCCAGCAGCTTACAAGGACGTCGGGACGGCTCCTACGAGCAGTACTTC	-	TRBV7-8	-	TRBJ2-7
CSVDRVSTDTQYF	TGCAGCGTTGACAGGGTTAGCACAGATACGCAGTATTTT	once	TRBV29-1	-	TRBJ2-3
CSVVQGNTEAFF	TGCAGCGTTGTCCAGGGGAACACTGAAGCTTTCTTT	few	TRBV29-1	-	TRBJ1-1
CASSGGTGKAYEQYF	TGTGCCAGCAGTGGAGGGACAGGGAAAGCCTACGAGCAGTACTTC	-	TRBV25-1	TRBD1	TRBJ2-7
CSGGRRTGHNEQFF	TGCAGCGGAGGAAGGAGGACAGGGCACAATGAGCAGTTCTTC	-	TRBV29-1	TRBD1	TRBJ2-1
CASSVPGQPYGYTF	TGTGCCAGCAGTGTCCCGGGACAGCCTTATGGCTACACCTTC	few	TRBV6-5	TRBD1	TRBJ1-2
CASSLVARGLKNIQYF	TGTGCCAGCAGCTTAGTGGCCCGGGGGCTCAAAAACATTCAGTACTTC	few	TRBV7-2	-	TRBJ2-4
CASKQLVNTEAFF	TGCGCCAGCAAACAGCTCGTGAACACTGAAGCTTTCTTT	-	TRBV5-1	-	TRBJ1-1
CSAHRDRDTEAFF	TGCAGCGCCCACCGGGACAGGGACACTGAAGCTTTCTTT	-	TRBV29-1	TRBD1	TRBJ1-1
CAWRANYGYTF	TGTGCCTGGAGAGCTAACTATGGCTACACCTTC	once	TRBV30	-	TRBJ1-2
CASSLAGGIQETQYF	TGCGCCAGCAGTCTAGCGGGGGGAATCCAAGAGACCCAGTACTTC	-	TRBV4-1	TRBD2	TRBJ2-5
CASSHNSPAYF	TGTGCCAGCAGCCATAATAGTCCGGCGTATTTT	-	TRBV14	-	TRBJ2-3
CASSPDKSMRYTF	TGTGCCAGCTCACCGGACAAGTCAATGCGCTACACCTTC	-	TRBV18	-	TRBJ1-2
CASRKPGQGSASYEQYF	TGTGCCAGCAGGAAACCAGGACAGGGGTCAGCCTCCTACGAGCAGTACTTC	-	TRBV11-2	TRBD1	TRBJ2-7
CASSQDRVTGLGDTQYF	TGCGCCAGCAGCCAAGATCGCGTCACAGGGCTAGGAGATACGCAGTATTTT	-	TRBV4-1	-	TRBJ2-3